This T cell receptor beta chain comes out of a study of cytomegalovirus exposure and HLA in healthy donors. The PCR had 60 Vbeta and 13 Jbeta primers. Sequencing was performed with immunoSEQ multiplex PCR; in TCRdb, only in-frame clones are kept and a portion is missing. The sample holds 150,000 to 200,000 clones, 60% to 80% seen once. The germline CDR1 and CDR2 sequences are GTSNPN and SVGIG (reference sequence). Trimming at V came to 0 bases and at J to 2 bases, leaving 10 bases not matched to a gene. The CDR3 extends over 17 amino acids. The material sequenced was PBMCs. The chain joins TRBV30 to TRBJ2-3, with 8 positions matching TRBD2. The receptor was isolated from a man in his 60s in good health and CMV-seronegative. Here the CDR3 DNA reads TGTGCCTGGAGTGTACGAAGACTAGCGCGATACACAGATACGCAGTATTTT. Its protein is CAWSVRRLARYTDTQYF.